This is a list of T cell receptor beta chains from one sample in a study of a mutant IDH1 vaccine in newly diagnosed glioma. These receptors' antigens are unknown. Profiled with immunoSEQ multiplex PCR; TCRdb holds only in-frame clones, not every one. The sample contains about 74,000 clones, about 88% of which appear only once. This specimen was PBMCs, taken from a glioma patient whose treatment included an IDH1 peptide vaccine. The receptors come from a man aged 30-40 years with glioma. Both conserved end residues are trimmed from each CDR3. Fields, in order: J gene, V gene, clone size, CDR3 protein. Clone size is given for some rows only: seen once, a few or many times, or a class if the clone is expanded.

TRBJ2-5 | TRBV4-1 | NA | ASSQEVAGEWETQY
TRBJ1-5 | TRBV18 | NA | ASSPGLISNQPQH
TRBJ2-7 | TRBV7-2 | NA | ASSYSGTKSYEQY
TRBJ1-2 | TRBV28 | NA | ASSEIQGPYGYT
TRBJ1-1 | TRBV5-4 | NA | ASSPMMGYNLNTEAF
TRBJ2-4 | TRBV28 | NA | ASSLALERGKNIQY
TRBJ1-6 | TRBV19 | NA | ASSIEVDGHSPLH
TRBJ1-3 | TRBV9 | NA | ASSVASQGLWGNTIY
TRBJ1-1 | TRBV11-2 | NA | ASSLYDAEAF
TRBJ2-1 | TRBV2 | NA | ASNEESASSYNEQF
TRBJ2-1 | TRBV11-3 | NA | ASSLGRGSDEQF
TRBJ1-2 | TRBV11-2 | few | ASSSTGGFNYGYT
TRBJ2-3 | TRBV7-9 | NA | ASSSSGRDTQY
TRBJ1-2 | TRBV6-5 | NA | ASSYSTVSGGYT
TRBJ1-4 | TRBV11-2 | NA | ASSQGTLEKLF
TRBJ1-6 | TRBV21-1 | NA | ASSMGTGVFNSPLH
TRBJ2-2 | TRBV27 | NA | ASSDRGGTGELF
TRBJ1-5 | TRBV2 | NA | ASSPRGGEGNQPQH
TRBJ2-7 | TRBV2 | NA | ASSAGQGREQY
TRBJ1-1 | TRBV27 | once | ASSLQGAMNTEAF
TRBJ2-1 | TRBV7-7 | NA | ASSPLTSGGAGEQF
TRBJ2-1 | TRBV4-1 | NA | ASSQVRINEQF
TRBJ2-1 | TRBV6-5 | NA | ASSLGTSGEQF
TRBJ2-3 | TRBV7-9 | NA | ASSSSSGSTDTQY
TRBJ2-3 | TRBV27 | NA | ASSSPRLAGASTDTQY
TRBJ1-1 | TRBV27 | NA | ASSLGKNTEAF
TRBJ1-1 | TRBV6-1 | few | ASSGGADTEAF
TRBJ2-7 | TRBV7-8 | NA | ACRDSSYEQY
TRBJ1-1 | TRBV14 | NA | ASSPRGALNTEAF
TRBJ1-1 | TRBV6-6 | NA | ASSYLRGRDQAF
TRBJ2-7 | TRBV19 | NA | ASSLGTGNFEQY
TRBJ1-4 | TRBV9 | NA | ASSVAETSGGDEKLF
TRBJ2-5 | TRBV18 | NA | ASSPRGRETQY
TRBJ2-3 | TRBV5-5 | NA | ASSRGQGADTQY
TRBJ2-7 | TRBV25-1 | NA | ASSELGTQEQY
TRBJ2-3 | TRBV7-9 | NA | ASSLDPF
TRBJ1-5 | TRBV28 | NA | ASSLIKGQSNQPQH
TRBJ1-2 | TRBV7-9 | NA | ASSPGQATNYGYT
TRBJ2-7 | TRBV4-1 | NA | ASSQVRGRAPDEQY
TRBJ1-2 | TRBV30 | NA | AWSDTDYGYT
TRBJ2-1 | TRBV29-1 | NA | SVEGLAGDSYNEQF
TRBJ1-5 | TRBV27 | medium-sized | ASSHRDSNQPQH
TRBJ2-1 | TRBV5-4 | NA | ASSLKDPGDEQF
TRBJ2-7 | TRBV2 | NA | ASSAGLAGGYEQY
TRBJ2-3 | TRBV5-6 | NA | ASSLGTGGTDTQY
TRBJ2-7 | TRBV9 | NA | ASSVGGTGVYEQY
TRBJ2-7 | TRBV15 | NA | ATSNLSLSPVYEQY
TRBJ1-2 | TRBV5-1 | once | ASSSLTHRVGTSDGYT
TRBJ2-5 | TRBV10-1 | NA | ASSEREWETQY
TRBJ2-5 | TRBV29-1 | NA | SVARLSRETQY
TRBJ1-6 | TRBV11-3 | NA | ASSFGRNSPLH
TRBJ2-3 | TRBV10-3 | NA | AIRLPWTSGSTDTQY
TRBJ2-7 | TRBV6-1 | NA | ASSESVTGREQY
TRBJ2-7 | TRBV4-3 | NA | ASSQLRDRPYEQY
TRBJ1-2 | TRBV29-1 | NA | SAQGSNYGYT
TRBJ2-1 | TRBV13 | once | ASSSAGIHTEQF
TRBJ2-7 | TRBV6-1 | NA | ASKTSGQTYEQY
TRBJ2-3 | TRBV7-8 | NA | ASSFADTQY
TRBJ2-7 | TRBV7-6 | NA | ASSLAIGQGSEIVDEQY
TRBJ1-1 | TRBV2 | few | ASSGGQGRSEAF